The rows below give T cell receptor beta chains drawn from one sample of a study of beta chain features in type 1 diabetes. TCRdb's copy holds only in-frame clones and misses some; the assay was immunoSEQ multiplex PCR. The data contain approximately 260,000 clones, approximately 20% of them seen just once; the ten biggest clones take up around 0.028%. Sample: naive CD4+ T cells from blood. All receptors come from a woman aged 40-49 years with type 1 diabetes. The conserved cysteine and the conserved F or W are not part of the CDR3 here. Clone size is not always given. Where it is, it says once, few, many or a class for expanded clones.

j_gene,abundance,v_gene,CDR3aa
TRBJ1-1,few,TRBV6-5,ASSAMNTEAF
TRBJ2-2,.,TRBV15,ATSRDGTRDSGELF
TRBJ1-2,.,TRBV28,ASRAYGYT
TRBJ2-5,.,TRBV7-2,ASRNRGQETQY
TRBJ2-7,few,TRBV28,ASSPTGTTYEQY
TRBJ2-2,.,TRBV6-5,ASSSEHTGELF
TRBJ2-7,.,TRBV28,ASSFPGNYEQY
TRBJ2-1,.,TRBV4-3,ASSQEVTSFLL
TRBJ2-1,few,TRBV23-1,ASSPPGQGNYNEQF
TRBJ1-1,.,TRBV5-1,ASSLLGQPNTEAF
TRBJ2-7,.,TRBV7-9,ASSGRDSPYEQY
TRBJ1-2,few,TRBV30,AWTAGTLVYGYT
TRBJ1-2,.,TRBV18,ASSPGDYGYT
TRBJ1-5,.,TRBV7-8,ASSVDRDQPQH
TRBJ2-7,.,TRBV28,ASRAQGSPGQY
TRBJ1-2,.,TRBV4-1,ASVGADYGYT
TRBJ1-1,.,TRBV29-1,SGDRGGTEAF
TRBJ2-1,.,TRBV11-1,ASRGGGGRSYNEQF
TRBJ1-2,few,TRBV27,ASSWGGQASYGYT
TRBJ2-6,.,TRBV7-2,ASSPRQGFSGANVLT
TRBJ2-1,few,TRBV28,ANGRRNEQF
TRBJ1-4,few,TRBV29-1,SVEDEGAYGEKLF
TRBJ1-1,.,TRBV29-1,SVHKSGNTEAF
TRBJ2-5,few,TRBV19,ASSVGDRPQETQY